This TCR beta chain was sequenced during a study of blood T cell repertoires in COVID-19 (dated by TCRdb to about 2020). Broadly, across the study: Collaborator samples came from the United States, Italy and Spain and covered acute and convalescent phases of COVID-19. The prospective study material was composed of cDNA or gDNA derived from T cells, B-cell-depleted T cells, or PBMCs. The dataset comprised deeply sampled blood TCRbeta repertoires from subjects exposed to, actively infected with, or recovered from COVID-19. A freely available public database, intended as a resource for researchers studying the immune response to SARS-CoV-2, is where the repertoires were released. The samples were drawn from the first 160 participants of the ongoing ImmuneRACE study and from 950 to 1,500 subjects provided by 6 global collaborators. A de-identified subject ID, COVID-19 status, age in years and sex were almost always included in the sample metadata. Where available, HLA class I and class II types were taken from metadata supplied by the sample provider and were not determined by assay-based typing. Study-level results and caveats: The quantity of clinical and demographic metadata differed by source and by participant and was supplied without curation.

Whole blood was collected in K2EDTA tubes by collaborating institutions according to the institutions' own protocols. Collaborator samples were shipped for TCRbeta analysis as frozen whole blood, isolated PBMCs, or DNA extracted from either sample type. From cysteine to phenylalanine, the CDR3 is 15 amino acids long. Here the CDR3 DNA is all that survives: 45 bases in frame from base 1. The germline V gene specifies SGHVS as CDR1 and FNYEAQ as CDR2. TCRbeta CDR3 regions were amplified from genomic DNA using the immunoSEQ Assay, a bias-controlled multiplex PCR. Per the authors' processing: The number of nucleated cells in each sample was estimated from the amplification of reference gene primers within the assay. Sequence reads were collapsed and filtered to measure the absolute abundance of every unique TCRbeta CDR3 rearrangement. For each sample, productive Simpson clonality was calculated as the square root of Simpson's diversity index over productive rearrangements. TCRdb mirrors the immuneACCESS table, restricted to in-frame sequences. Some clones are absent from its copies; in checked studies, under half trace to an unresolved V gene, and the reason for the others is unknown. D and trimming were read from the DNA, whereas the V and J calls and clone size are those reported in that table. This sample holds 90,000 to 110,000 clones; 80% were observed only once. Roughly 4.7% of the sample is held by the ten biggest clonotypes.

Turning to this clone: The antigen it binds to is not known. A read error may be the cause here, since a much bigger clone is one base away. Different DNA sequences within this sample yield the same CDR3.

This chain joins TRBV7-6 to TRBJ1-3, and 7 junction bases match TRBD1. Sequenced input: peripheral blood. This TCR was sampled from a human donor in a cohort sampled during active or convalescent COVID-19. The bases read TGTGCCAGCAGCCCCGGGACAGCTTCTGGAAATACCATATATTTT. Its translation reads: CASSPGTASGNTIYF.